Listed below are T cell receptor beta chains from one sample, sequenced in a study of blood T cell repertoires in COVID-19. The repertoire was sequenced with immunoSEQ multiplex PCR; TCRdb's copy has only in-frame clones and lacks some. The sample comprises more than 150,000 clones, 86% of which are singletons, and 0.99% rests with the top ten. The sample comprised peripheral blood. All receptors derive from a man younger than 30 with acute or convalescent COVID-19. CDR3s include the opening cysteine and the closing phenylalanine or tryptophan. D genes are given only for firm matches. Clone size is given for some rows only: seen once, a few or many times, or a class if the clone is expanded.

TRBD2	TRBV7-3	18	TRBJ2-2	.	CASSLAGTSGGQGGELFF	TGTGCCAGCAGCTTAGCCGGGACTAGCGGGGGTCAAGGCGGGGAGCTGTTTTTT
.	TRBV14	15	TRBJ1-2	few	CASSQDYSGYYGYTF	TGTGCCAGCAGCCAAGATTACAGTGGATACTATGGCTACACCTTC
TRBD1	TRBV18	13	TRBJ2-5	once	CASFRGLQETQYF	TGTGCCAGCTTCAGGGGGCTACAAGAGACCCAGTACTTC
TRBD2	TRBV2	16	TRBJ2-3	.	CASFLRASGGTDTQYF	TGTGCCAGCTTTCTTAGGGCTAGCGGGGGCACAGATACGCAGTATTTT
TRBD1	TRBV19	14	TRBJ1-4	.	CASRSTGGREKLFF	TGTGCCAGTAGAAGCACAGGGGGCCGGGAAAAACTGTTTTTT
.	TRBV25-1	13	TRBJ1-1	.	CASKGIGDTEAFF	TGTGCCAGCAAGGGAATCGGGGACACTGAAGCTTTCTTT
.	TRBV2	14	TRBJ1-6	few	CASSERSWDSPLHF	TGTGCCAGCAGTGAAAGGAGCTGGGATTCACCCCTCCACTTT
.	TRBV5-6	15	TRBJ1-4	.	CASSADSYWGEKLFF	TGTGCCAGCAGCGCGGACAGTTATTGGGGTGAAAAACTGTTTTTT
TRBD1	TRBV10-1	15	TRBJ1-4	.	CASSEGQGIDEKLFF	TGCGCCAGCAGTGAGGGACAGGGGATTGATGAAAAACTGTTTTTT
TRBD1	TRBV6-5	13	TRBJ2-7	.	CASSSYRGSEQYF	TGTGCCAGCAGTTCATACAGGGGGAGCGAGCAGTACTTC
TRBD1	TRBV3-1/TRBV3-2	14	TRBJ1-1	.	CASSQRTGNTEAFF	TGTGCCAGCAGCCAGCGGACAGGGAACACTGAAGCTTTCTTT
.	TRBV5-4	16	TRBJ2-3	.	CASSLGQGGRTDTQYF	TGTGCCAGCAGCTTGGGCCAGGGGGGTCGAACAGATACGCAGTATTTT
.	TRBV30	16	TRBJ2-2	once	CAWSVLRTVYTGELFF	TGTGCCTGGAGTGTACTCAGGACAGTGTACACCGGGGAGCTGTTTTTT
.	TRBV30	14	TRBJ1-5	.	CAWARDISNQPQHF	TGTGCCTGGGCCCGGGACATATCCAATCAGCCCCAGCATTTT
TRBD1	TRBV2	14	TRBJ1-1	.	CASSVETGATEAFF	TGTGCCAGCAGTGTAGAGACAGGGGCGACTGAAGCTTTCTTT
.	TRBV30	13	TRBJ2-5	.	CAWSLDRQETQYF	TGTGCCTGGAGTCTGGACAGACAAGAGACCCAGTACTTC
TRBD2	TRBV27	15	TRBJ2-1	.	CASSLKASGGGEQFF	TGTGCCAGCAGTTTAAAGGCTAGCGGGGGGGGTGAGCAGTTCTTC
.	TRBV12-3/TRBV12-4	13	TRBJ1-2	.	CASSLRGGFGYTF	TGTGCCAGCAGTTTGCGGGGGGGCTTCGGCTACACCTTC
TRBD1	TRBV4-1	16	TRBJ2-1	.	CASRELTGVDYNEQFF	TGCGCCAGCAGAGAATTGACAGGGGTTGACTACAATGAGCAGTTCTTC
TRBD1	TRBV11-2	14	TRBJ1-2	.	CASSTTGGVYGYTF	TGTGCCAGCAGCACGACAGGGGGGGTCTATGGCTACACCTTC
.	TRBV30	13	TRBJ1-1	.	CAWSVGEGTEAFF	TGTGCCTGGAGTGTAGGGGAGGGAACTGAAGCTTTCTTT
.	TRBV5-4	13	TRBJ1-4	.	CASSSYLDEKLFF	TGTGCCAGCAGCTCCTATCTGGATGAAAAACTGTTTTTT
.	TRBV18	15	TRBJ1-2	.	CASSPPAGRNYGYTF	TGTGCCAGCTCACCACCGGCAGGGAGGAACTATGGCTACACCTTC
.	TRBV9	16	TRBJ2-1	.	CASSARDTRSYNEQFF	TGTGCCAGCAGCGCACGGGACACCCGCTCCTACAATGAGCAGTTCTTC
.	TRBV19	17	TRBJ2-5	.	CASSSPGVHAAQETQYF	TGTGCCAGTAGTTCCCCGGGAGTACACGCTGCACAAGAGACCCAGTACTTC
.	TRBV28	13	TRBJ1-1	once	CASSLTVNTEAFF	TGTGCCAGCAGTTTGACAGTGAACACTGAAGCTTTCTTT
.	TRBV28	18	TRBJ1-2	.	CASSSPKGPSQGIMGYTF	TGTGCCAGCAGCTCCCCCAAAGGGCCCTCCCAGGGTATAATGGGCTACACCTTC
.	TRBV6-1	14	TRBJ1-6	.	CASSSVSYNSPLHF	TGTGCCAGCAGCTCCGTCTCCTATAATTCACCCCTCCACTTT
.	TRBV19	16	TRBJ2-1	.	CASSIVVGRGLNEQFF	TGTGCCAGTAGTATAGTGGTCGGCAGGGGCCTTAATGAGCAGTTCTTC
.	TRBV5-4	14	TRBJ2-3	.	CASSSGTFGTTQYF	TGTGCCAGCAGCTCGGGGACTTTCGGCACTACGCAGTATTTT
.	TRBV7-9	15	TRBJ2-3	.	CASSLLRAPPDTQYF	TGTGCCAGCAGCTTATTGCGGGCGCCGCCGGATACGCAGTATTTT
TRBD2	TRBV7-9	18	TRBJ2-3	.	CASSSQLAGGPWPDTQYF	TGTGCCAGCAGCTCCCAGCTAGCGGGGGGCCCTTGGCCAGATACGCAGTATTTT
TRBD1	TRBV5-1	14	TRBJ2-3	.	CASSFGQGTDTQYF	TGCGCCAGCAGCTTCGGACAGGGGACAGATACGCAGTATTTT
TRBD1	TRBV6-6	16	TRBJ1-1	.	CASSYWQGAMNTEAFF	TGTGCCAGCAGTTACTGGCAGGGGGCCATGAACACTGAAGCTTTCTTT
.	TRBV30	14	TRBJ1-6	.	CAWSLRVRNSLLHF	TGTGCCTGGAGTTTAAGAGTCCGAAATTCACTCCTCCACTTT
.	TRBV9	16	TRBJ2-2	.	CASTPGGYLQTGELFF	TGTGCCAGCACACCGGGGGGCTACCTCCAAACCGGGGAGCTGTTTTTT
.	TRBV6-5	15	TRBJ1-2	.	CASSYSPGDDYGYTF	TGTGCCAGCAGTTACTCTCCGGGGGATGACTATGGCTACACCTTC
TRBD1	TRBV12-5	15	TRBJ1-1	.	CASGNRQGFNSEAFF	TGTGCTAGTGGTAATAGACAGGGATTTAACTCTGAAGCTTTCTTT
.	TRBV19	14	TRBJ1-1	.	CASSMNRMNTEAFF	TGTGCCAGTAGTATGAACAGAATGAACACTGAAGCTTTCTTT
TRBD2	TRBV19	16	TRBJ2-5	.	CASTPTSGGYQETQYF	TGTGCCAGTACCCCGACTAGCGGGGGGTACCAAGAGACCCAGTACTTC
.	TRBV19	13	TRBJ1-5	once	CASSNTRDQPQHF	TGTGCCAGTAGCAACACCAGGGATCAGCCCCAGCATTTT
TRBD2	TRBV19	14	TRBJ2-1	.	CASSSAGGDNEQFF	TGTGCCAGTAGTTCAGCGGGGGGGGACAATGAGCAGTTCTTC
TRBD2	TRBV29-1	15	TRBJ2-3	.	CSVPPAGGRADTQYF	TGCAGCGTTCCCCCCGCGGGGGGGCGGGCAGATACGCAGTATTTT
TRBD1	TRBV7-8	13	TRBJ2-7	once	CATGTGSAYEQYF	TGTGCCACCGGGACAGGATCGGCCTACGAGCAGTACTTC
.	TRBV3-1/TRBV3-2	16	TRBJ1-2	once	CASSQDPSGRGYGYTF	TGTGCCAGCAGCCAAGATCCTTCTGGTCGGGGTTATGGCTACACCTTC
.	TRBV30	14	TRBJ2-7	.	CAWAGGRQSYEQYF	TGTGCCTGGGCTGGGGGCCGACAGTCCTACGAGCAGTACTTC